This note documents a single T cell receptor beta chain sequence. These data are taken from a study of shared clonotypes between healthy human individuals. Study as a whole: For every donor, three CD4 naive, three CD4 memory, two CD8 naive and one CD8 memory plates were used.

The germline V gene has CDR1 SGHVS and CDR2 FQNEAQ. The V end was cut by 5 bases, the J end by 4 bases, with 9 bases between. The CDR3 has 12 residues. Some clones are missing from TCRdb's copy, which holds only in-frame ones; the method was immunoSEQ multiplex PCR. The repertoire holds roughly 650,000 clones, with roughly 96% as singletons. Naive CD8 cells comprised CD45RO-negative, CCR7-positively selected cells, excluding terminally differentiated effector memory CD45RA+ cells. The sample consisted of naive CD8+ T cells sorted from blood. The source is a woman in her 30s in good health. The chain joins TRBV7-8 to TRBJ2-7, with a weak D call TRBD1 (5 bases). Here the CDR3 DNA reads TGTGCCAGCAGCCAGGGCTTTTACGAGCAGTACTTC. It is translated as CASSQGFYEQYF.